The clone carrying this TCR beta chain was counted only a few times. Its specificity is not known. Ineligible for inclusion were patients with other autoimmune diseases, uncontrolled infections, pregnancy or lactation. TCR beta CDR3 regions were amplified from RNA transcripts. HTBI-primed first-round RT-PCR preceded second-round multiplex PCR. Via MiXCR, TCRdb re-called the multiplex PCR reads, giving one row per CDR3 protein. Here the sample spans more than 1,000,000 distinct CDR3 sequences, around a third being singletons. The data are from a study of Graves' ophthalmopathy and Graves' hyperthyroidism. As for the study in general: Ophthalmopathy not arising within 18 months of follow-up defined hyperthyroidism as stable. Study-level points and caveats: Detection in blood was also observed for most expanded thyroid clonotypes above 0.001 frequency. Separation of ophthalmopathy from stable hyperthyroidism was achieved by a 13-signature model, at around 89% sensitivity and approximately 84% specificity.

Per germline, CDR1 DFQATT and CDR2 SNEGSKA (reference sequence). V gave up 5 bases and J gave up 8 bases, with 16 bases separating them. This CDR3 comprises 12 residues. The gene calls are TRBV20-1 and TRBJ2-7; the D call may be TRBD1 or TRBD2 (5 bases each). Sequencing used peripheral blood or thyroid tissue (not recorded which). The receptor was derived from an adult man with Graves' hyperthyroidism. This chain's CDR3 is CSALLLGTKQYF. CDR3 DNA: TGCAGTGCTCTCCTCTTAGGGACCAAGCAGTACTTC.